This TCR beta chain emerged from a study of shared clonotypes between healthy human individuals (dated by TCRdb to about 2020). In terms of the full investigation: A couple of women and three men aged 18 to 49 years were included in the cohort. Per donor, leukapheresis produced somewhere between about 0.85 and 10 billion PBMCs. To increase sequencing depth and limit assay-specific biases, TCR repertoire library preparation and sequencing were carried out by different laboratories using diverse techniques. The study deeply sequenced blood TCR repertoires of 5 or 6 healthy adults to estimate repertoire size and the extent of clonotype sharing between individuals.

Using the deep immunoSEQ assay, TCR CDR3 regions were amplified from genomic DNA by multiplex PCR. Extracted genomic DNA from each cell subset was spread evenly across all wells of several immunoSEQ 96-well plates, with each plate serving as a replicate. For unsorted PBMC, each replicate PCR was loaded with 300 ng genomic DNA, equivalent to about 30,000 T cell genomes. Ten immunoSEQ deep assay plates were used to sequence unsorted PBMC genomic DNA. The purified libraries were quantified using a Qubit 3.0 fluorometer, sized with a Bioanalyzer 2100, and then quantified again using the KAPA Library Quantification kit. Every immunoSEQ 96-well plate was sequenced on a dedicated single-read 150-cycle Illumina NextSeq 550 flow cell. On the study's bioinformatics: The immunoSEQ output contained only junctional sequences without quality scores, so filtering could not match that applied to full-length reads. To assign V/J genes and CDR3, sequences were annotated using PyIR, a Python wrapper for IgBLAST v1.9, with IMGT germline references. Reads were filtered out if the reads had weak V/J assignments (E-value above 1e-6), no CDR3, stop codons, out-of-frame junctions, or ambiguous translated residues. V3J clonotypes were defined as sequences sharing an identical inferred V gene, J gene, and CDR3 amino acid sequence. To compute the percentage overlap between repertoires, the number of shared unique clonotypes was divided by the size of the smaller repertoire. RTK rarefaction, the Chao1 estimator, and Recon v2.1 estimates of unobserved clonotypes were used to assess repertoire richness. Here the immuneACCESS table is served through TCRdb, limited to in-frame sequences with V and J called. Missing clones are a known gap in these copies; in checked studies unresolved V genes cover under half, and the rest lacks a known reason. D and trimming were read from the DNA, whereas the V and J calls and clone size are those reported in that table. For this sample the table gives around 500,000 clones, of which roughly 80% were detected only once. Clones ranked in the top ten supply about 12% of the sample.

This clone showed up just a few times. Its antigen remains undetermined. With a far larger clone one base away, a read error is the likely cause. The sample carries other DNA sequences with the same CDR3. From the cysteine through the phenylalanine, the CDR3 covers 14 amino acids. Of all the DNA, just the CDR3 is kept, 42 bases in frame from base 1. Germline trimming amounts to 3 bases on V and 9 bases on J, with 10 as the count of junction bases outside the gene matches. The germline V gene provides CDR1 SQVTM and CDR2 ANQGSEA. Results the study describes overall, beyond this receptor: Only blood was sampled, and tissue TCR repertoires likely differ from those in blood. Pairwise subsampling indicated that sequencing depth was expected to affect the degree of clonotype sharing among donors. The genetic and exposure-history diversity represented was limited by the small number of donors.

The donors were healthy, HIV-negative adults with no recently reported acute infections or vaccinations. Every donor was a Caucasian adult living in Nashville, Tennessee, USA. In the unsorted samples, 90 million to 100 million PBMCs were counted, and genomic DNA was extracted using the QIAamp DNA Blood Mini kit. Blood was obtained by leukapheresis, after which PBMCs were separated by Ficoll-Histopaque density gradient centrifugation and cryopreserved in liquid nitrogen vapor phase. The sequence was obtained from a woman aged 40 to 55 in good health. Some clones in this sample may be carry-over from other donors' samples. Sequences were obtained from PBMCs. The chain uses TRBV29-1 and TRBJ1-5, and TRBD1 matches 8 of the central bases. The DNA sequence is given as TGCAGCGTTGATGGGACAGGTCCACTGCGGCCCCAGCATTTT. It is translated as CSVDGTGPLRPQHF.